This T cell receptor beta chain came from a study of beta chain features in type 1 diabetes (dated by TCRdb to the late 2010s). About the full investigation: No differences in mean age, gender distribution, total cell number or subset yield were found between patients and healthy donors. Regulatory and stem cell-like memory subsets were isolated from only 8 patients and about eight healthy donors, whereas naive and central memory subsets came from all 28 donors. The study compared the TCRB repertoires of sorted circulating CD4+ T cell subsets in recently diagnosed type 1 diabetes patients with those in matched healthy donors. A total of approximately 100 million sorted cells were examined across all samples, and the number of cells per subset was strongly correlated with RNA yield. On the study overall, not on this receptor specifically: Patients with type 1 diabetes made fewer insertions and deleted more nucleotides at VDJ recombination sites, implying thymic rearrangement abnormalities. In all four CD4+ subsets, TCRB CDR3 length was moderately but significantly shorter in type 1 diabetes patients. Because the HLA sub-analyses included only small numbers of individuals, any influence of HLA type on TCRB rearrangement was left unresolved. Because cDNA was sequenced instead of genomic DNA, activated cells with high expression could be over-represented, although the groups did not differ in activation or CD3 levels. PCR may preferentially amplify shorter templates, but because patient and control samples were amplified and corrected together, any resulting skew would affect both groups equally. Naive, central memory and regulatory TCRB repertoires appeared more similar among patients than among healthy donors.

The sample holds a few counts of this clone. The clone's antigen remains unknown. The record has no base qualities; no much larger clone is one base away. All of the isolated RNA was reverse transcribed with the High Capacity cDNA Reverse Transcription Kit, so expressed TCRB transcripts were sequenced. Deep immunoSEQ sequencing was performed on naive, central memory and regulatory T cell samples, with an average of around 3.5 million total reads per sample. After sorted cells were lysed in RLT buffer, RNA was extracted with DNase-treated RNeasy Micro or Mini kits, with the choice depending on cell number. Each cell subset was processed separately to prevent cross-contamination, with patient and healthy donor samples processed together. Using the immunoSEQ multiplex PCR, TCRB sequences were amplified from cDNA into 87-bp fragments spanning the CDR3 region. Amplicons were sequenced on the Illumina HiSeq platform. The original pipeline was this. Synthetic template baselines were used to correct PCR bias computationally, reads within Hamming distance 2 were collapsed, and singletons that could not be merged were discarded. Reads were aligned against IMGT so that V, D and J genes, CDR3 length and insertions or deletions at six rearrangement sites could be assigned. Within each subset, clonotype counts were normalized to sorted cell number, after which true diversity and Gini coefficients were computed with the tcR R package. Repertoire sharing was quantified using the overlap coefficient calculated on TCRB nucleotide sequences. TCRdb provides this immuneACCESS table in a form limited to in-frame rearrangements. Some clones are lacking; in checked studies, under half of them reflect an unresolved V gene, and why the rest are absent is not known. V, J and clone size derive from that table, while D and trimming were established from the DNA sequence. The sample profile shows about 150,000 clones; roughly 8.1% of them were found once. Of the sample, 0.55% to 0.75% falls within the top ten clones.

A single peripheral blood draw of about 120 mL on average was collected from each donor into heparinised tubes. A BD FACSAria II and a panel including CD45RO, CCR7, CD25, CD127, CD95 and CD27 were used to sort naive, central memory, regulatory and stem cell-like memory CD4+ T cells. All sorted populations exceeded 95% purity. PBMCs were isolated immediately by Lymphoprep density gradient centrifugation and stained directly without culture. So that batch effects would be minimized, each experiment stained and sorted samples in pairs, pairing one healthy donor with one patient. CDR1 MNHEY and CDR2 SVGAGI are derived from the germline V gene. Germline trimming: 6 bases from V, 0 bases from J; junction bases outside gene matches: 3. Including the terminal cysteine and phenylalanine, the CDR3 comprises 14 residues. Only the CDR3 portion is preserved as DNA: 42 bases, with reading frame beginning at the first base.

The V and J segments used are TRBV6-5 and TRBJ1-2, with TRBD1 identical over 8 junction bases. Source material: central memory CD4+ T cells from blood. This receptor was identified in a man younger than 35 in good health. The CDR3 in this case is CASSGQGANYGYTF. The DNA reads TGTGCCAGCAGCGGACAGGGAGCTAACTATGGCTACACCTTC.